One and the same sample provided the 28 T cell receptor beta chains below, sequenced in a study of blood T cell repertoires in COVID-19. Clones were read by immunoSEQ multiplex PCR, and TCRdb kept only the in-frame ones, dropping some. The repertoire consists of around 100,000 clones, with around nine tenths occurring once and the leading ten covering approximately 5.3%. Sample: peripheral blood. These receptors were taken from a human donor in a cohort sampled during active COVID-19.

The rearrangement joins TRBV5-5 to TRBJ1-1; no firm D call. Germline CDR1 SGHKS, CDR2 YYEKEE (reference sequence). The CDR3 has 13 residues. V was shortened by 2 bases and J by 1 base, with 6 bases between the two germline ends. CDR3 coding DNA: TGTGCCAGCAGCTTACCACAGAACACTGAAGCTTTCTTT. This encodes CASSLPQNTEAFF.

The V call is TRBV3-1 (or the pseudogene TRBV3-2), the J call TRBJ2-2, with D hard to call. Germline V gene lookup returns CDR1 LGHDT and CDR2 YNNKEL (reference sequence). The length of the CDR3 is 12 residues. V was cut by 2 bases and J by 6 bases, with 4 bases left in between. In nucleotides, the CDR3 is TGTGCCAGCAGCCAACCAGCCGGGGAGCTGTTTTTT. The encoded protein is CASSQPAGELFF.

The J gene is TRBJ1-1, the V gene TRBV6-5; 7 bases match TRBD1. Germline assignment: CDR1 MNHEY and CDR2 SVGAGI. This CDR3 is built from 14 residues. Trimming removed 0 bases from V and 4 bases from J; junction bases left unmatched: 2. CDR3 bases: TGTGCCAGCAGTTACTCGACAGGGCTCACTGAAGCTTTCTTT. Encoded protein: CASSYSTGLTEAFF.

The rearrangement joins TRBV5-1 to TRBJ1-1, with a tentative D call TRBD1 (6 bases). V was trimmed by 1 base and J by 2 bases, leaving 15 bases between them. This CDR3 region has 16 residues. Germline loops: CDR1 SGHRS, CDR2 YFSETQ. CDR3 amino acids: CASSLTGNRENTEAFF. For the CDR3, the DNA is TGCGCCAGCAGCTTGACAGGGAACCGGGAAAACACTGAAGCTTTCTTT. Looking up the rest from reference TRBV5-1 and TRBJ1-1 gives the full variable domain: KAGVTQTPRYLIKTRGQQVTLSCSPISGHRSVSWYQQTPGQGLQFLFEYFSETQRNKGNFPGRFSGRQFSNSRSEMNVSTLELGDSALYLCASSLTGNRENTEAFFGQGTRLTVV.

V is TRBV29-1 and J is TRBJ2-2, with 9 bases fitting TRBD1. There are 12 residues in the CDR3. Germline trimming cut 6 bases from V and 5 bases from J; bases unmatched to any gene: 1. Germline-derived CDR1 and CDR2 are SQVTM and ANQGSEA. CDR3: CSVGQGTGELFF. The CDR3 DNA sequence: TGCAGCGTAGGACAGGGGACCGGGGAGCTGTTTTTT.

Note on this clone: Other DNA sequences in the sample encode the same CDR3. The CDR3 loop reads CASSPGQGNEKLFF. CDR3 sequence (DNA): TGTGCCAGTAGCCCGGGACAGGGTAATGAAAAACTGTTTTTT. V is TRBV19 and J is TRBJ1-4; 9 nucleotides align to TRBD1. The germline V gene encodes CDR1 LNHDA and CDR2 SQIVND (reference sequence). The ends lost 6 bases at V and 4 bases at J; junction bases unmatched: 3. The CDR3 has 14 residues.

The CDR3: CASSGAGDRGYEQYF. The CDR3 bases are TGTGCCAGCAGCGGCGCGGGGGACAGGGGGTACGAGCAGTACTTC. The gene calls are TRBV9 and TRBJ2-7; 11 bases agree with TRBD1. Germline V gene lookup returns CDR1 SGDLS and CDR2 YYNGEE. V trimming: 3 bases; J trimming: 4 bases; junction bases outside the gene matches: 6. This CDR3 comprises 15 residues.

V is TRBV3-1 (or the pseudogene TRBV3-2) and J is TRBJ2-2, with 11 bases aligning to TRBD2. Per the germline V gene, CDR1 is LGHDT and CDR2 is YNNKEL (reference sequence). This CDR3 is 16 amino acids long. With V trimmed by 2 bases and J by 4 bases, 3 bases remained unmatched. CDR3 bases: TGTGCCAGCAGCCAAATAGCGGGAGGGGTCACCGGGGAGCTGTTTTTT. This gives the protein CASSQIAGGVTGELFF.

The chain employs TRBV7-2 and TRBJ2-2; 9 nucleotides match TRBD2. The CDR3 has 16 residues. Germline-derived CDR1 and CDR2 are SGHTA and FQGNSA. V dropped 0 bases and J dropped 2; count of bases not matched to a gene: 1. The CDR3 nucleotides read TGTGCCAGCAGCTTAGCTAGCGGGAGAAACACCGGGGAGCTGTTTTTT. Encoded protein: CASSLASGRNTGELFF. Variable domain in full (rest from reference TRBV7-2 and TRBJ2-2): GAGVSQSPSNKVTEKGKDVELRCDPISGHTALYWYRQSLGQGLEFLIYFQGNSAPDKSGLPSDRFSAERTGGSVSTLTIQRTQQEDSAVYLCASSLASGRNTGELFFGEGSRLTVL.

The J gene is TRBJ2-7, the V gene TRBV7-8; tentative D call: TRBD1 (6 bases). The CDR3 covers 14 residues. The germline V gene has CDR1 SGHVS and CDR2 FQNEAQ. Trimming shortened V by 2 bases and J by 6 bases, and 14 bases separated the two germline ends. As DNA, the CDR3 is TGTGCCAGCAGCTTAAACAGGGTTCGGGGCGAGCAGTACTTC. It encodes CASSLNRVRGEQYF.

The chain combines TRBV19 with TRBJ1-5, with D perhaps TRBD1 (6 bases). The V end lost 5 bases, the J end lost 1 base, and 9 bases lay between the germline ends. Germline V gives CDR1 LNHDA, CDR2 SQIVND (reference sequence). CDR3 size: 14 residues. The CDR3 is CASSHRESNQPQHF. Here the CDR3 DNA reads TGTGCCAGTAGTCACAGGGAGAGCAATCAGCCCCAGCATTTT.

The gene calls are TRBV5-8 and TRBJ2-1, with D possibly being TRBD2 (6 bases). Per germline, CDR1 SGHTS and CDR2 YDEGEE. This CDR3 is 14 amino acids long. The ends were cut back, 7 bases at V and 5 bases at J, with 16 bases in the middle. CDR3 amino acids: CASGTLAANNEQFF. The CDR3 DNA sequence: TGTGCCAGCGGCACACTAGCAGCTAACAATGAGCAGTTCTTC.

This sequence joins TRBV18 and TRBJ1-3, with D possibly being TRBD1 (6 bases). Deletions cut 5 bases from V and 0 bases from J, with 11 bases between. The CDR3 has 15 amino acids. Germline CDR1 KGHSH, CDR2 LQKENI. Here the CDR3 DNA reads TGTGCCAGCTCAGGACAGTTTTCCTCTGGAAACACCATATATTTT. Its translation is CASSGQFSSGNTIYF. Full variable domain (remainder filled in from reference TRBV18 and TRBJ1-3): NAGVMQNPRHLVRRRGQEARLRCSPMKGHSHVYWYRQLPEEGLKFMVYLQKENIIDESGMPKERFSAEFPKEGPSILRIQQVVRGDSAAYFCASSGQFSSGNTIYFGEGSWLTVV.

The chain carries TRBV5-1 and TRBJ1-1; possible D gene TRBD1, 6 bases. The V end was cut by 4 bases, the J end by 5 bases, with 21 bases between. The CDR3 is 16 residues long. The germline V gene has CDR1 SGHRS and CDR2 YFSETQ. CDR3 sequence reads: CASSPNFRGAGTEAFF. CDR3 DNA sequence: TGCGCCAGCAGCCCTAATTTCCGGGGGGCTGGAACTGAAGCTTTCTTT.

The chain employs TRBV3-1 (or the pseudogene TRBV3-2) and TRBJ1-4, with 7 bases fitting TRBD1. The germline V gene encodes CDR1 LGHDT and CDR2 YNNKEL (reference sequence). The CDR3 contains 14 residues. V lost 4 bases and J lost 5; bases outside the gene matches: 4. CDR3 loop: CASSLGGLNEKLFF. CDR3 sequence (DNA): TGTGCCAGCAGCCTAGGGGGCTTAAATGAAAAACTGTTTTTT.

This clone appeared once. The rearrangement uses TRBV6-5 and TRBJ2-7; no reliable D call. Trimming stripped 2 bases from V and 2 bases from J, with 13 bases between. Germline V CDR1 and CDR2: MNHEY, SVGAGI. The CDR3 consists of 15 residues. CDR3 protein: CASSYDSGPTYEQYF. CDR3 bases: TGTGCCAGCAGTTACGATTCGGGTCCGACCTACGAGCAGTACTTC.

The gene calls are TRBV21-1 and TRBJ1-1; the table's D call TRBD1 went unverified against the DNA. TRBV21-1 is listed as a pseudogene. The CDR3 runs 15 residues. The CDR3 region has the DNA TGTGCCAGCAGCAATAGGTGGACAGGGGTGGCTGAAGCTTTCTTT. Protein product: CASSNRWTGVAEAFF.

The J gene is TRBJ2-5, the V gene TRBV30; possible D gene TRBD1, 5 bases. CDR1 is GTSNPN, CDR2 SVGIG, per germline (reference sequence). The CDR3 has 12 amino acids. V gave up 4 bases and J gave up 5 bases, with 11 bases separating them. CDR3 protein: CAWNQGAETQYF. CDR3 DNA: TGTGCCTGGAATCAAGGGGCCGAGACCCAGTACTTC. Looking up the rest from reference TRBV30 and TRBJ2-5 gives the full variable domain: SQTIHQWPATLVQPVGSPLSLECTVEGTSNPNLYWYRQAAGRGLQLLFYSVGIGQISSEVPQNLSASRPQDRQFILSSKKLLLSDSGFYLCAWNQGAETQYFGPGTRLLVL.

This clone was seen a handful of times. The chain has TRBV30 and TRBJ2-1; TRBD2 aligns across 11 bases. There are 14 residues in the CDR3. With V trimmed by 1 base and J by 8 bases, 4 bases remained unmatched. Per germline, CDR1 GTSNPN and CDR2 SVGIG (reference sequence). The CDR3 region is CAWSATSGIDEQFF. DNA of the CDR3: TGTGCCTGGAGTGCGACTAGCGGGATAGATGAGCAGTTCTTC.

In DNA form, the CDR3 reads TGTGCCTGCCGGACAGGGTTGAAAGGAGTACGCGAAAAACTGTTTTTT. Encoded protein: CACRTGLKGVREKLFF. The chain recombines TRBV30 with TRBJ1-4, with 8 bases that match TRBD1. Germline trimming cut 6 bases from V and 8 bases from J; bases unmatched to any gene: 17. The germline V gene encodes CDR1 GTSNPN and CDR2 SVGIG (reference sequence). CDR3 length: 16 amino acids.

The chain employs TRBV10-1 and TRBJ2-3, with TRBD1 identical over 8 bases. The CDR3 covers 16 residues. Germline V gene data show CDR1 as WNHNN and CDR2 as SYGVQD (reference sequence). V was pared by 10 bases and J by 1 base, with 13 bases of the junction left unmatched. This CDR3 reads CATSLTRGRGTDTQYF. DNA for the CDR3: TGCGCCACCTCGTTGACCAGGGGGCGCGGCACAGATACGCAGTATTTT.

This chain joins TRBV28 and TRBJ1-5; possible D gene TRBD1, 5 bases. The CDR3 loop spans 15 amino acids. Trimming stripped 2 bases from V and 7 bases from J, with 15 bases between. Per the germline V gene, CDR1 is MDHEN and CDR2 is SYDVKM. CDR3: CASSLGGGGGQPQHF. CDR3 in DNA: TGTGCCAGCAGTTTAGGGGGTGGGGGAGGCCAGCCCCAGCATTTT.

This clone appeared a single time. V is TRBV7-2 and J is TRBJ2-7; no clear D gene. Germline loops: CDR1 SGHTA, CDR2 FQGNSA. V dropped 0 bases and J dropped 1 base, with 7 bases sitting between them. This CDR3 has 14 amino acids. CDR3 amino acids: CASSLAGQSYEQYF. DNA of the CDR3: TGTGCCAGCAGCTTAGCTGGGCAGTCCTACGAGCAGTACTTC.

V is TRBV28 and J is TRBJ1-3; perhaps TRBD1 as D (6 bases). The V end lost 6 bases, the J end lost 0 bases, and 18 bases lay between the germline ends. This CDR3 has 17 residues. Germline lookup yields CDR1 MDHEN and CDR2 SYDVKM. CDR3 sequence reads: CASRSSPRQVSGNTIYF. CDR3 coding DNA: TGTGCCAGCAGGTCATCCCCGAGACAGGTCTCTGGAAACACCATATATTTT.

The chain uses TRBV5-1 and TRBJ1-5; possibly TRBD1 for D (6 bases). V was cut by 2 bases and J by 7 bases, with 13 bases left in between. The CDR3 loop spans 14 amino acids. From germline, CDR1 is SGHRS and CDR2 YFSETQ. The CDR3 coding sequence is TGCGCCAGCAGCTTTCGGGGGGGCGTGCAGCCCCAGCATTTT. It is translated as CASSFRGGVQPQHF.

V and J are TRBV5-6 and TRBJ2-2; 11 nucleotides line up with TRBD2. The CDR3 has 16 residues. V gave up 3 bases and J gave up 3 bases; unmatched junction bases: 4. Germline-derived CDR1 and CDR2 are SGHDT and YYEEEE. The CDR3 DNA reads TGTGCCAGCAGCTCACTAGCGGGAGTAGACACCGGGGAGCTGTTTTTT. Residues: CASSSLAGVDTGELFF.

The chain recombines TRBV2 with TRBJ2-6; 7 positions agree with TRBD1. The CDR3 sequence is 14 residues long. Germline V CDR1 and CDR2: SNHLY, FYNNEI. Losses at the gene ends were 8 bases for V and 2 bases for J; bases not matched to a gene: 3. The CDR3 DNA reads TGTGCCAGCGGAGACAGGGCTGGGGCCAACGTCCTGACTTTC. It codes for CASGDRAGANVLTF. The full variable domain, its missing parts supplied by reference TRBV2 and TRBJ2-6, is EPEVTQTPSHQVTQMGQEVILRCVPISNHLYFYWYRQILGQKVEFLVSFYNNEISEKSEIFDDQFSVERPDGSNFTLKIRSTKLEDSAMYFCASGDRAGANVLTFGAGSRLTVL.

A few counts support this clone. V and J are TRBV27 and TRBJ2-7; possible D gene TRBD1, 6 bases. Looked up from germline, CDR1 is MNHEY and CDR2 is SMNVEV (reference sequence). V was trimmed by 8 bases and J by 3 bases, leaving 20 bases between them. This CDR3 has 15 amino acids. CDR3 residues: CASRGRGGYYYEQYF. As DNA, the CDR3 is TGTGCCAGCCGGGGCCGAGGGGGTTATTACTACGAGCAGTACTTC.